The clone carrying this TCR beta chain was recorded a few times. Its antigen remains unidentified. Deletions cut 5 bases from V and 0 bases from J, with 7 bases between. CDR3 size: 13 residues. Germline loops: CDR1 MDHEN, CDR2 SYDVKM. This sample is part of a study of cytomegalovirus exposure and HLA in healthy donors. Findings and caveats of the study: A list of 150 or so TCR beta chains associated with cytomegalovirus was given.

Use of 60 Vbeta and 13 Jbeta primers characterized the PCR. Profiled with immunoSEQ multiplex PCR; TCRdb holds only in-frame clones, not every one. The table has about 110,000 clones, approximately 15% seen once. The specimen sequenced was PBMCs. The receptor was isolated from a woman aged 18-29 years in good health and CMV-seronegative. V usage is TRBV28 and J usage is TRBJ1-1; D is perhaps TRBD1 (5 bases). DNA of the CDR3: TGTGCCAGCAGTCGGACATTGAACACTGAAGCTTTCTTT. Protein: CASSRTLNTEAFF.